The 9 T cell receptor beta chains listed next were all sequenced from one sample in a study of cytomegalovirus exposure and HLA in healthy donors. With 60 Vbeta and 13 Jbeta primers, the PCR was carried out. The data were produced by immunoSEQ multiplex PCR, yet TCRdb's version contains in-frame clones alone and is incomplete. The sample lists around 100,000 clones, less than 80% occurring once. Sequenced material: PBMCs. The receptor source for this set is a man younger than 45 in good health and CMV-seronegative.

The rearrangement links TRBV7-3 to TRBJ2-6; D perhaps matches TRBD1 (6 bases). CDR3 length: 18 amino acids. Trimming removed 5 bases from V and 4 bases from J, with 21 bases in between. The germline gives CDR1 SGHTA, CDR2 FQGTGA. CDR3 in DNA: TGTGCCAGCAGCCAGGACAGCCCCAGGTTGTCCGGGGCCAACGTCCTGACTTTC. This gives the protein CASSQDSPRLSGANVLTF.

The V and J genes are TRBV5-5 and TRBJ2-7, with TRBD1 identical over 8 bases. V lost 2 bases, J lost 2 bases, and 9 bases stayed unmatched. This CDR3 has 16 amino acids. Germline values: CDR1 SGHKS, CDR2 YYEKEE (reference sequence). CDR3 nucleotides: TGTGCCAGCAGCTTTGGCGGGACAGGCATCACCTACGAGCAGTACTTC. Its translation: CASSFGGTGITYEQYF.

V is TRBV5-4 and J is TRBJ1-1; D not resolved. The ends were cut back, 4 bases at V and 7 bases at J, with 11 bases in the middle. Germline CDR1 is SGHNT and CDR2 is YYREEE (reference sequence). The CDR3 covers 12 residues. This chain's CDR3 is CASSDWGGEAFF. The CDR3 region has the DNA TGTGCCAGCAGCGACTGGGGAGGTGAAGCTTTCTTT.

This clone appeared a single time. The rearrangement joins TRBV5-1 to TRBJ1-1; tentative D call: TRBD1 (5 bases). V was pared by 3 bases and J by 2 bases, with 11 bases between. The CDR3 covers 14 residues. Germline lookup yields CDR1 SGHRS and CDR2 YFSETQ. CDR3 protein: CASSSETANTEAFF. The CDR3, as DNA: TGCGCCAGCAGCTCCGAGACAGCTAACACTGAAGCTTTCTTT.

This clone was recorded a few times. V and J are TRBV30 and TRBJ2-1; 9 bases fit TRBD2. The CDR3 loop spans 16 amino acids. Germline CDR1 reads GTSNPN; CDR2 reads SVGIG (reference sequence). The junction had 9 bases not matched to a gene; V was cut back by 2 bases and J by 4 bases. Written as DNA, the CDR3 is TGTGCCTGGAGTTTTAGCGGGAGAAGGTGGTACAATGAGCAGTTCTTC. This translates into CAWSFSGRRWYNEQFF.

The rearrangement links TRBV5-4 to TRBJ1-1; D possibly corresponds to TRBD1 (6 bases). Per germline, CDR1 SGHNT and CDR2 YYREEE (reference sequence). The CDR3 length is 11 residues. Between the trimmed V and J ends, which lost 7 bases and 10 bases, there was a span of 14 bases. The CDR3 bases are TGTGCCAGCGGGATGGGGGCGGGAGCTTTCTTT. This gives the protein CASGMGAGAFF. The whole variable domain, filled in from reference TRBV5-4 and TRBJ1-1, reads ETGVTQSPTHLIKTRGQQVTLRCSSQSGHNTVSWYQQALGQGPQFIFQYYREEENGRGNFPPRFSGLQFPNYSSELNVNALELDDSALYLCASGMGAGAFFGQGTRLTVV.

The rearrangement links TRBV6-5 to TRBJ1-1; D might be TRBD1 (6 bases). Trimming removed 2 bases at V and 0 bases at J, with 7 bases between. This CDR3 spans 14 amino acids. Per germline, CDR1 MNHEY and CDR2 SVGAGI. The CDR3 loop is CASSYRQVNTEAFF. In DNA form, the CDR3 reads TGTGCCAGCAGTTACCGACAGGTGAACACTGAAGCTTTCTTT.

This chain joins TRBV5-1 and TRBJ2-7, with 9 bases lining up with TRBD2. From germline, CDR1 is SGHRS and CDR2 YFSETQ. There are 14 residues in the CDR3. Germline trimming cut 4 bases from V and 1 base from J; bases unmatched to any gene: 3. CDR3 bases: TGCGCCAGCAGCCCCAGCGGGGGGTCCTACGAGCAGTACTTC. Protein: CASSPSGGSYEQYF.

The V and J genes are TRBV19 and TRBJ2-4, with TRBD1 matching 7 bases. The CDR3 has 20 residues. V gave up 5 bases and J gave up 3 bases; unmatched junction bases: 22. The germline V gene encodes CDR1 LNHDA and CDR2 SQIVND (reference sequence). As DNA, the CDR3 is TGTGCCAGTAGTGAGGGGAGTTGGTTCTTAGGGGGCGCCGGCAAAAACATTCAGTACTTC. Protein product: CASSEGSWFLGGAGKNIQYF.